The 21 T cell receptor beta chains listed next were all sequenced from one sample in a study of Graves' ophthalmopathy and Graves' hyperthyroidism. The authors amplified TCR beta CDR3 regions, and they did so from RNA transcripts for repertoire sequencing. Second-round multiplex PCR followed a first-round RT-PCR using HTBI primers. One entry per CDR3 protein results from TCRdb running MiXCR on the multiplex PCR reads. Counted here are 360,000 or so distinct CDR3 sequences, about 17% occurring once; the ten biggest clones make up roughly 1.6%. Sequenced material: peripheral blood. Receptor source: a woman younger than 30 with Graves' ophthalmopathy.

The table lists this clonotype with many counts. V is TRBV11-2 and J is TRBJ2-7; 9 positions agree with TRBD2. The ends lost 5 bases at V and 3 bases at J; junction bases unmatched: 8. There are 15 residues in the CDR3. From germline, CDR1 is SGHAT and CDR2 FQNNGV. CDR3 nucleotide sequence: TGTGCCAGCAGCGCCAGGCGGGGGGGGTACTACGAGCAGTACTTC. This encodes CASSARRGGYYEQYF.

CDR3 loop: CATSDPRGTQEAFF. In nucleotides, the CDR3 is TGTGCCACCAGTGATCCAAGGGGGACTCAAGAAGCTTTCTTT. This rearrangement joins TRBV24-1 to TRBJ1-1; D possibly corresponds to TRBD1 (6 bases). The CDR3 consists of 14 residues. In germline, CDR1 is KGHDR, CDR2 SFDVKD. V was clipped by 3 bases and J by 8 bases, with 15 bases between them.

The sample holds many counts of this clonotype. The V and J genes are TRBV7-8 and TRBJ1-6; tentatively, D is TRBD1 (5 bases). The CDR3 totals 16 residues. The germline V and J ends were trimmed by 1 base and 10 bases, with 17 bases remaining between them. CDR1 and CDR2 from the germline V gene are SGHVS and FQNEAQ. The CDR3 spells CASSLGMGRGSSPLHF. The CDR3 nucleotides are TGTGCCAGCAGCTTAGGCATGGGACGGGGGAGCTCACCCCTCCACTTT.

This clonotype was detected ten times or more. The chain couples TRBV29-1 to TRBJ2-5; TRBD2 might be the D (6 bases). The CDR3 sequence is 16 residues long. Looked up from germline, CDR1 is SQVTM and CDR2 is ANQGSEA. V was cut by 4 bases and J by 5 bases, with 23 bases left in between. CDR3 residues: CSVGVLADPGRETQYF. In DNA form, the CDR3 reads TGCAGCGTTGGGGTACTCGCGGACCCGGGGAGGGAGACCCAGTACTTC.

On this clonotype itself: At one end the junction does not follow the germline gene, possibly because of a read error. The CDR3 DNA follows: TGTGCCAGCAGCAGGACTAGTAAGGACAATGAACAGTTCTTC. Encoded protein: CASSRTSKDNEQFF. The chain combines TRBV12-3 or TRBV12-4 with TRBJ2-1; 7 nucleotides line up with TRBD2. CDR3 length equals 14 residues.

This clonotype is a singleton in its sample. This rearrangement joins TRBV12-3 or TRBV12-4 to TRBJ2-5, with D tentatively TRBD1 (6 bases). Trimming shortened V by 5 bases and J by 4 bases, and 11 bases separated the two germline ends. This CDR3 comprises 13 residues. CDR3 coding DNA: TGTGCCAGCAGTAAAACAGGGAGAGAGACCCAGTACTTC. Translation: CASSKTGRETQYF.

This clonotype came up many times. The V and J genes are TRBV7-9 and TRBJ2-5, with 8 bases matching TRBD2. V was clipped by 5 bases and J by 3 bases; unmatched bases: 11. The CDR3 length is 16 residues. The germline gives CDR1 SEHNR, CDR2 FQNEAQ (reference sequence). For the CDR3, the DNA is TGTGCCAGCAGCAGGAGGATTGGAGCGGGGGAAGAGACCCAGTACTTC. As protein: CASSRRIGAGEETQYF.

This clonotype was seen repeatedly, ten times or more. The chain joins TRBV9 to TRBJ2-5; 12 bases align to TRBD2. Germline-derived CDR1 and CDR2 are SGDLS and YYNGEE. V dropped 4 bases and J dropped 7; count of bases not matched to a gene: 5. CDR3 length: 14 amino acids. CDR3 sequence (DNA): TGTGCCAGCAGCAGGACTAGCGGGGCGGGGACCCAGTACTTC. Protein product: CASSRTSGAGTQYF.

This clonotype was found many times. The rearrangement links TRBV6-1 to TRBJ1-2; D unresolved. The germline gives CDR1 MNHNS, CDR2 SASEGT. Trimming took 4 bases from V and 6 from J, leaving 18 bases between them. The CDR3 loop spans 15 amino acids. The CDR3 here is CASSVTAYNFNGYTF. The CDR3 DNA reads TGTGCCAGCAGTGTTACAGCATACAACTTTAATGGCTACACCTTC.

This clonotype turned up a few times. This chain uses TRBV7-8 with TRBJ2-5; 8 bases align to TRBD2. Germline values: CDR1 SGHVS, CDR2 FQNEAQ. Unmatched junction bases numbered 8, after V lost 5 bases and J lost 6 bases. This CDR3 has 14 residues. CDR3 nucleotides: TGTGCCAGCAGCCCGGGGGGGTCCGTGAAGACCCAGTACTTC. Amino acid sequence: CASSPGGSVKTQYF.

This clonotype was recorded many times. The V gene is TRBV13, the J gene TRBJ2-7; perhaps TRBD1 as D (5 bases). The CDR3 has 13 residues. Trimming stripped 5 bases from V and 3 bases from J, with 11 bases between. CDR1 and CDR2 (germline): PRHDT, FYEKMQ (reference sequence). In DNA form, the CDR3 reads TGTGCCAGCAGCCTTGGACATTTCTACGAGCAGTACTTC. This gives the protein CASSLGHFYEQYF.

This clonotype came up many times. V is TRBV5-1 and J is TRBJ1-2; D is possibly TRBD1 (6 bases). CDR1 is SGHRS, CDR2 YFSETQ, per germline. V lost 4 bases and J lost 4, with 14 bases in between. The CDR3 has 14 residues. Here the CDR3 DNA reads TGCGCCAGCAGCCCGGGGGACATCCTCTATGGCTACACCTTC. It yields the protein CASSPGDILYGYTF.

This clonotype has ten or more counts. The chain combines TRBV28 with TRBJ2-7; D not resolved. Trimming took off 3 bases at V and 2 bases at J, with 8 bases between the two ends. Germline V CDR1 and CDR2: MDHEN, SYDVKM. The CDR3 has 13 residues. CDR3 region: CASSLRQPYEQYF. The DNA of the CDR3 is TGTGCCAGCAGTTTGAGGCAGCCCTACGAGCAGTACTTC.

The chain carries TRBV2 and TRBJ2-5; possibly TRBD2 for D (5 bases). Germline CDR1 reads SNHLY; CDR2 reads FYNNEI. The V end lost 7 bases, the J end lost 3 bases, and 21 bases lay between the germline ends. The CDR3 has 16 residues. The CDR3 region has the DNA TGTGCCAGCACCAAAGCGGCGGGCCCAGCCAAAGAGACCCAGTACTTC. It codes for CASTKAAGPAKETQYF.

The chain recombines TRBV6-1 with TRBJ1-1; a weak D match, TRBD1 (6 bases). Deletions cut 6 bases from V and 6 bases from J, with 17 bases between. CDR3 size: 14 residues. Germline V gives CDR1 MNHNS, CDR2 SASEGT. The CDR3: CASRTNRAVPEAFF. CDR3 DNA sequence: TGTGCCAGCAGAACAAACAGGGCAGTACCTGAAGCTTTCTTT.

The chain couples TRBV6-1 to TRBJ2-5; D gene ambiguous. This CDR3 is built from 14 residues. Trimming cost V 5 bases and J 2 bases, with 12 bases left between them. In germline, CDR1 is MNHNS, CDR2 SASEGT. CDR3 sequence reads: CASSMPDEQETQYF. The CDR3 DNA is TGTGCCAGCAGTATGCCAGACGAACAAGAGACCCAGTACTTC.

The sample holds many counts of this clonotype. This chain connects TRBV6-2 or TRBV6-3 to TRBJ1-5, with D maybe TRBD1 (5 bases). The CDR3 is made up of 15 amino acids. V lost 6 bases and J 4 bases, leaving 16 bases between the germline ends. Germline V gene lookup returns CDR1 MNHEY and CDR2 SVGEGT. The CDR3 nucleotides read TGTGCCAGCAGACCGTCCGGGACGATGAATCAGCCCCAGCATTTT. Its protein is CASRPSGTMNQPQHF.

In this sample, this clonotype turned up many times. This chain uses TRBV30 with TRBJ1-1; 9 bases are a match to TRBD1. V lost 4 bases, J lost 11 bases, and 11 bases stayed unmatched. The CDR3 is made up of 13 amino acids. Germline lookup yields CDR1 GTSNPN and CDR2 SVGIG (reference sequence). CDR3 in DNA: TGTGCCTGGACCACGGACAGGGGTGTTGGCGCTTTCTTT. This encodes CAWTTDRGVGAFF. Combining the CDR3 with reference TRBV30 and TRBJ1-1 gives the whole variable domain SQTIHQWPATLVQPVGSPLSLECTVEGTSNPNLYWYRQAAGRGLQLLFYSVGIGQISSEVPQNLSASRPQDRQFILSSKKLLLSDSGFYLCAWTTDRGVGAFFGQGTRLTVV.

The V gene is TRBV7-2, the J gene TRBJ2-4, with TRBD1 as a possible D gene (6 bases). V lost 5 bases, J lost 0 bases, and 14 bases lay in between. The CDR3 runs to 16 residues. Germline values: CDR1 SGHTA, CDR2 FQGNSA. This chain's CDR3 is CASSLGQNLAKNIQYF. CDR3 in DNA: TGTGCCAGCAGCCTCGGACAGAATCTAGCCAAAAACATTCAGTACTTC.

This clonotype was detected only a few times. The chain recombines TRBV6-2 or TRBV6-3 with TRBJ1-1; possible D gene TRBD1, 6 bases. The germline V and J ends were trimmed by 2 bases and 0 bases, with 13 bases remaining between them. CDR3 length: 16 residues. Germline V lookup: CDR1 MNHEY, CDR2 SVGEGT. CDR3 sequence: CASSYVGGHMNTEAFF. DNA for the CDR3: TGTGCCAGCAGTTACGTGGGGGGACATATGAACACTGAAGCTTTCTTT.

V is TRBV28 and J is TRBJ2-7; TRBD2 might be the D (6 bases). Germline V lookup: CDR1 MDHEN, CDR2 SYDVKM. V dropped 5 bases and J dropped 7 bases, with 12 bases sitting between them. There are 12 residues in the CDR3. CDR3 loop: CASSPRRGEQYF. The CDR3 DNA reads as TGTGCCAGCAGTCCACGGAGGGGAGAGCAGTACTTC.